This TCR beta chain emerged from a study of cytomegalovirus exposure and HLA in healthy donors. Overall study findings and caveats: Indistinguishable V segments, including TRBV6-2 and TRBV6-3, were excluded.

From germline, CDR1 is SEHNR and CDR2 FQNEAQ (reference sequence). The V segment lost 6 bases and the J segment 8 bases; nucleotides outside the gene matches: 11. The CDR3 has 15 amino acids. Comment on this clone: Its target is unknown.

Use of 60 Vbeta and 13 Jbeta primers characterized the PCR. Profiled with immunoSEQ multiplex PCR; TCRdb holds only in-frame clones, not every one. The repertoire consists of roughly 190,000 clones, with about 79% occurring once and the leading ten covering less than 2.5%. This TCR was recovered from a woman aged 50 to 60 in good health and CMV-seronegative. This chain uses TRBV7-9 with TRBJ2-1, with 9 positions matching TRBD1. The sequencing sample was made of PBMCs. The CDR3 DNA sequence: TGTGCCAGCAGTTACGGACAGGGGATGGCGGATGAGCAGTTCTTC. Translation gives CASSYGQGMADEQFF.